This TCR beta chain was profiled in a study of blood T cell repertoires in COVID-19. Across the whole study: There were acute and convalescent COVID-19 samples, and they came from the United States, Italy and Spain. T cells, B-cell-depleted T cells, or PBMCs provided the cDNA or gDNA that served as material.

In the authors' methods: Using reference gene primer amplification, nucleated cell counts were estimated. Sequenced by immunoSEQ multiplex PCR; TCRdb stores in-frame clones only, minus some. That table supplies the V and J calls and clone size; D and trimming were determined from the DNA. The table includes approximately 330,000 clones, roughly 87% detected once. The trim removed 11 bases at V and 3 bases at J, leaving 20 bases unmatched. CDR1 MNHEY and CDR2 SMNVEV come from the germline V gene (reference sequence). This CDR3 has 17 residues. Enrolled during active infection, Seattle patients were then followed longitudinally.

V usage is TRBV27 and J usage is TRBJ1-1; 8 nucleotides line up with TRBD1. The sample was peripheral blood. The receptor's source is a man aged 30 to 39 with COVID-19, enrolled during active disease. The CDR3 coding sequence is TGTGCCGGATCCTCTTCCCGACAGGGGAAGAGTGACACTGAAGCTTTCTTT. As protein: CAGSSSRQGKSDTEAFF.